This paragraph reports one TCR beta chain. The antigen remains undetermined. When ophthalmopathy did not progress within 18 months, Graves' hyperthyroidism was considered stable. Hyperthyroidism had been newly diagnosed in patients aged 18 to 65, and its duration was under 2 months. In making diagnoses, clinical symptoms, serum thyroxine and TRAb, thyroid ultrasound and orbital computed tomography were all used. The data are from a study of T cells in Graves' hyperthyroidism and ophthalmopathy. Authors of the study amplified TCR beta CDR3 regions from RNA transcripts. First-round RT-PCR with HTBI primers amplified the TCR CDR3 region. TCRdb called the multiplex PCR reads again in MiXCR, with one record for every CDR3 protein. The sample lists approximately 700,000 distinct CDR3 sequences, about a sixth occurring once. V dropped 1 base and J dropped 0 bases, with 7 bases sitting between them. The germline V gene encodes CDR1 SGHTA and CDR2 FQGNSA. This CDR3 has 14 amino acids.

Study-level findings and limits: A 13 V-J model separated ophthalmopathy from stable hyperthyroidism.

The TCR sequence derives from a man aged 18 to 30 with Graves' hyperthyroidism. The chain couples TRBV7-2 to TRBJ2-7; unclear D gene. The sequencing input was blood. The CDR3 DNA reads as TGTGCCAGCAGCTTAGATGTGAGCTCCTACGAGCAGTACTTC. Encoded protein: CASSLDVSSYEQYF.